Listed below are T cell receptor beta chains from one sample, sequenced in a study of shared T cell receptors in the human thymus. The repertoire was sequenced with immunoSEQ multiplex PCR; TCRdb's copy has only in-frame clones and lacks some. The sample consists of almost 550,000 clones, about four fifths of them appearing once. The sample was also reused in another study, on human thymus T cells.

The specimen was thymocytes. Receptor source: a boy younger than two with a congenital heart defect. CDR3s include the opening cysteine and the closing phenylalanine or tryptophan. Each record gives: J gene, V gene, CDR3 protein.

TRBJ1-4,TRBV5-1,CASSSTVGGGGEKLFF
TRBJ2-7,TRBV27,CASSRLGQGPPYEQYF
TRBJ2-7,TRBV11-3,CASSLSGGYEQYF
TRBJ2-5,TRBV14,CASSQEDKLEETQYF
TRBJ2-2,TRBV25-1,CASSERETGTGELFF
TRBJ1-1,TRBV11-3,CASSAGGPYTEAFF
TRBJ1-2,TRBV29-1,CSVVGGYGYTF
TRBJ2-7,TRBV30,CAWSVDGSPHEQYF
TRBJ2-7,TRBV27,CATTGRRYEQYF
TRBJ2-1,TRBV11-3,CASSSGGLAHEQFF
TRBJ2-1,TRBV29-1,CSVEPRTSGDGNEQFF
TRBJ2-2,TRBV30,CAWSVKAGLAGSGTGELFF
TRBJ2-1,TRBV5-4,CASSLVSGRTTYNEQFF
TRBJ2-1,TRBV6-5,CASSYPTGAGTNEQFF
TRBJ2-3,TRBV5-1,CASEGSKGAGAPDTQYF
TRBJ2-1,TRBV2,CASSVSGVPYNEQFF
TRBJ1-2,TRBV29-1,CSGTGGDSGYTF
TRBJ2-6,TRBV10-3,CAIRPGLEDLSGANVLTF
TRBJ2-7,TRBV10-2,CASSEGPSGVAYF
TRBJ1-2,TRBV28,CASSGTDGYTF
TRBJ1-5,TRBV15,CATSRVPGQPQHF
TRBJ1-1,TRBV9,CASSAGGGGTEAFF
TRBJ2-1,TRBV21-1,CASSRPRGYNEQFF
TRBJ2-5,TRBV28,CASSLCPVQGFRETQYF
TRBJ2-1,TRBV5-1,CASSSTPRVAGDSFYNEQFF
TRBJ2-1,TRBV5-8,CASSLVEKYNEQFF
TRBJ2-7,TRBV5-6,CASSLNPVLAGGGHEQYF
TRBJ2-4,TRBV4-1,CASSQAPGLAGVPKNIQYF
TRBJ1-2,TRBV21-1,CASTGQVRGYTF
TRBJ2-5,TRBV27,CASSPARSRSETQYF
TRBJ2-1,TRBV7-9,CASSLPISTSGRTNEQFF
TRBJ1-2,TRBV28,CASSFGGLDNYYGYTF
TRBJ2-2,TRBV6-6,CASSSSWGGNTGELFF
TRBJ2-1,TRBV5-4,CASRPSPDREVHNEQFF
TRBJ2-1,TRBV7-2,CASSLVGQGAYNEQFF
TRBJ2-3,TRBV15,CATSRGSSMTDTQYF
TRBJ2-5,TRBV6-5,CASSPIAAQETQYF
TRBJ2-7,TRBV5-6,CASNRRDRDHEQYF
TRBJ2-7,TRBV5-1,CASSLCTSGIYEQYF